Listed here are 14 T cell receptor beta chains from one sample, sequenced in a study of blood T cell repertoires in COVID-19. Produced via immunoSEQ multiplex PCR; TCRdb's table is partial and in-frame only. The sample holds about 240,000 clones, more than 75% seen once. The specimen was PBMCs or T cells enriched from blood (not recorded which). These TCRs come from a woman aged 40 to 50 with acute COVID-19.

This clone was detected only once. The V and J genes are TRBV10-3 and TRBJ2-7; TRBD2 agrees at 10 bases. V shed 1 base and J 3 bases; nucleotides not matched to a gene: 9. CDR1 and CDR2 from the germline V gene are ENHRY and SYGVKD. The CDR3 extends over 17 amino acids. The chain's CDR3 is CAISEWGSGRKSYEQYF. The CDR3 DNA follows: TGTGCCATCAGTGAGTGGGGTAGCGGGAGGAAAAGCTACGAGCAGTACTTC.

The CDR3 here is CAWGNWATEAFF. CDR3 in DNA: TGTGCCTGGGGGAACTGGGCCACTGAAGCTTTCTTT. V gene TRBV30 combines with J gene TRBJ1-1; no definite D call. Trimming cost V 5 bases and J 4 bases, with 11 bases left between them. Germline V gene lookup returns CDR1 GTSNPN and CDR2 SVGIG (reference sequence). The CDR3 extends over 12 amino acids.

V is TRBV11-1 and J is TRBJ2-1; 10 nucleotides agree with TRBD2. Unmatched junction bases numbered 6, after V lost 5 bases and J lost 5 bases. Germline V CDR1 and CDR2: SGHAT, FQDESV (reference sequence). CDR3 length: 15 amino acids. CDR3 sequence (DNA): TGTGCCAGCAGCAGTCGACTAGCGGGCCACAATGAGCAGTTCTTC. The encoded protein is CASSSRLAGHNEQFF.

The V call is TRBV3-1 (or the pseudogene TRBV3-2), the J call TRBJ2-5; TRBD2 matches 16 bases. Trimming removed 4 bases from V and 4 bases from J; junction bases left unmatched: 9. CDR3 length: 18 residues. Germline V CDR1 and CDR2: LGHDT, YNNKEL (reference sequence). The CDR3 region is CASSLRGLAGGRGETQYF. CDR3 nucleotide sequence: TGTGCCAGCAGCCTCAGGGGACTAGCGGGAGGGAGGGGAGAGACCCAGTACTTC.

V usage is TRBV7-8 and J usage is TRBJ1-5; tentative D call: TRBD1 (5 bases). Between the trimmed V and J ends, which lost 1 base and 4 bases, there was a span of 11 bases. The CDR3 contains 15 residues. Germline assignment: CDR1 SGHVS and CDR2 FQNEAQ. The CDR3 is CASSLEGRANQPQHF. As DNA, the CDR3 is TGTGCCAGCAGCTTAGAGGGCAGGGCGAATCAGCCCCAGCATTTT.

The chain combines TRBV20-1 with TRBJ1-2; D is perhaps TRBD1 (5 bases). This CDR3 is 11 amino acids long. V shed 2 bases and J shed 8 bases, with 9 bases lying between them. Germline lookup yields CDR1 DFQATT and CDR2 SNEGSKA (reference sequence). The chain's CDR3 is CSARPGDGYTF. The DNA of the CDR3 is TGCAGTGCTAGACCGGGGGACGGCTACACCTTC.

The V gene is TRBV12-3 or TRBV12-4, the J gene TRBJ1-2, with D maybe TRBD1 (5 bases). Trimming took 6 bases from V and 8 from J, leaving 16 bases between them. This CDR3 region has 13 residues. This CDR3 is CASSLNGGGGYTF. In DNA form, the CDR3 reads TGTGCCAGCAGCTTGAACGGGGGTGGGGGCTACACCTTC.

The chain carries TRBV3-1 (or the pseudogene TRBV3-2) and TRBJ2-3; the match to TRBD2 covers 11 bases. Germline assignment: CDR1 LGHDT and CDR2 YNNKEL (reference sequence). The CDR3 is 15 amino acids. The V segment lost 4 bases and the J segment 6 bases; nucleotides outside the gene matches: 6. Written as DNA, the CDR3 is TGTGCCAGCAGCCCGACTAGCGGGGTGACTGATACGCAGTATTTT. Its protein is CASSPTSGVTDTQYF.

The chain links TRBV10-2 to TRBJ2-7, with TRBD2 identical over 10 bases. After removal of 7 bases from V and 6 bases from J, the junction contained 6 bases not matched to a gene. CDR3 length equals 13 residues. CDR1 is WSHSY and CDR2 is SAAADI in the germline V gene. CDR3 sequence reads: CASNLAGDFEQYF. The CDR3 DNA sequence: TGCGCCAGCAATCTAGCGGGAGATTTCGAGCAGTACTTC.

The chain has TRBV2 and TRBJ2-1, with 9 bases lining up with TRBD1. V was pared by 6 bases and J by 3 bases, with 3 bases of the junction left unmatched. The V gene's germline CDR1 is SNHLY and CDR2 FYNNEI. The CDR3 extends over 14 amino acids. CDR3 coding DNA: TGTGCCAGCAGCCAGGACAGGGGCTACAATGAGCAGTTCTTC. Amino acid sequence: CASSQDRGYNEQFF.

This sequence joins TRBV25-1 and TRBJ1-1; maybe TRBD1 (6 bases). Between the trimmed V and J ends, which lost 3 bases and 1 base, there was a span of 18 bases. Germline V gene lookup returns CDR1 MGHDK and CDR2 SYGVNS. The CDR3 is made up of 17 amino acids. The CDR3 nucleotides read TGTGCCAGCAGTGACTCCCTGTGGGAGGGGGGGAACACTGAAGCTTTCTTT. It is translated as CASSDSLWEGGNTEAFF.

This chain links TRBV10-1 with TRBJ2-3; 9 bases line up with TRBD2. The V and J ends lost 10 bases and 5 bases, in that order; junction bases with no gene match: 7. The CDR3 loop spans 13 amino acids. Germline V gene data show CDR1 as WNHNN and CDR2 as SYGVQD (reference sequence). The CDR3 sequence: CATQAGGLDTQYF. The CDR3 DNA sequence: TGCGCCACCCAAGCGGGAGGTTTAGATACGCAGTATTTT.

The chain couples TRBV5-1 to TRBJ2-7; TRBD2 agrees at 15 bases. V lost 4 bases and J lost 5; bases outside the gene matches: 16. This CDR3 spans 19 amino acids. Germline V gives CDR1 SGHRS, CDR2 YFSETQ. The CDR3 spells CASSPGLAGGPGVGNEQYF. CDR3 coding DNA: TGCGCCAGCAGCCCAGGACTAGCGGGAGGGCCTGGAGTTGGGAACGAGCAGTACTTC.

The chain is built from TRBV6-1 and TRBJ1-2, with TRBD1 matching 9 bases. The CDR3 runs to 15 residues. V was pared by 2 bases and J by 5 bases, with 6 bases of the junction left unmatched. Germline V gene sequence: CDR1 MNHNS, CDR2 SASEGT. The CDR3 DNA follows: TGTGCCAGCAGTGAAACCCCGGGACAGGGTTATGGCTACACCTTC. Its translation: CASSETPGQGYGYTF.